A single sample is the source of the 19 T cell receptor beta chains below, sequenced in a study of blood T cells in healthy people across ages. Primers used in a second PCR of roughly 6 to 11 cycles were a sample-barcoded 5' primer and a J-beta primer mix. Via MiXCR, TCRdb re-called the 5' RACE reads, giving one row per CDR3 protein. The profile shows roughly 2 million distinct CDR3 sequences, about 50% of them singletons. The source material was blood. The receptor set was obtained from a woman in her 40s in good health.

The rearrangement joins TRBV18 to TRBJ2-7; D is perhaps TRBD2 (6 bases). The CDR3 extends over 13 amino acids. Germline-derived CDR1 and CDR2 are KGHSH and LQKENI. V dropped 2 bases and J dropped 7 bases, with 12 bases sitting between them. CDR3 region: CASSPYEGREQYF. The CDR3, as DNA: TGTGCCAGCTCACCATATGAGGGGAGGGAGCAGTACTTC.

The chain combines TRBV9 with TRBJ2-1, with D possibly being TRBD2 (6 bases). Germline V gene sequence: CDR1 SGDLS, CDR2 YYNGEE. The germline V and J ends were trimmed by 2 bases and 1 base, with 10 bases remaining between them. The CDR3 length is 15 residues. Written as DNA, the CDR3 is TGTGCCAGCAGCGTGACCGGGACTTCCTACAATGAGCAGTTCTTC. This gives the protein CASSVTGTSYNEQFF.

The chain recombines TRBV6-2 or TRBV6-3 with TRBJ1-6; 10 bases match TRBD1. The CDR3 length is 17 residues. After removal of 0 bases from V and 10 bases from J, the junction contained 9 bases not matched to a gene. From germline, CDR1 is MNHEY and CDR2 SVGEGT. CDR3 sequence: CASSYSRGQGLRSPLHF. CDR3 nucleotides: TGTGCCAGCAGTTACTCGAGGGGACAGGGGCTGAGATCACCCCTCCACTTT.

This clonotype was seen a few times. DNA of the CDR3: TGTGCCAGCAGCGTAGCCCCCGGCTACCAGCAGTTCTTC. Its translation: CASSVAPGYQQFF. The rearrangement links TRBV9 to TRBJ2-1; D gene unclear. Deletions cut 0 bases from V and 11 bases from J, with 12 bases between. Germline-derived CDR1 and CDR2 are SGDLS and YYNGEE. This CDR3 has 13 amino acids.

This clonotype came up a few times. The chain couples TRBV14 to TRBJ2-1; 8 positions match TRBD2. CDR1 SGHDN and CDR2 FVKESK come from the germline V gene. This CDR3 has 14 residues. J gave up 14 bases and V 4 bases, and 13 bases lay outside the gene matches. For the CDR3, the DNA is TGTGCCAGCAGCCTTACCCGCGGCGGGGGGTTCAAGTTCTTC. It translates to CASSLTRGGGFKFF.

This CDR3 reads CASSDPQGALPRETQYF. DNA for the CDR3: TGCGCCAGCAGCGACCCCCAGGGTGCCCTACCCCGGGAGACCCAGTACTTC. This chain links TRBV5-1 with TRBJ2-5, with D tentatively TRBD1 (5 bases). V was shortened by 4 bases and J by 5 bases, with 24 bases between the two germline ends. Germline V gene lookup returns CDR1 SGHRS and CDR2 YFSETQ. CDR3 length: 17 residues.

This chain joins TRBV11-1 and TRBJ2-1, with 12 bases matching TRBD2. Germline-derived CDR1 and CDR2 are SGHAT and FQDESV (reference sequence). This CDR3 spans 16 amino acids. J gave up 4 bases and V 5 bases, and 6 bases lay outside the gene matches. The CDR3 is CASSELAGGPYNEQFF. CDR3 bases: TGTGCCAGCAGCGAACTAGCGGGGGGACCTTACAATGAGCAGTTCTTC.

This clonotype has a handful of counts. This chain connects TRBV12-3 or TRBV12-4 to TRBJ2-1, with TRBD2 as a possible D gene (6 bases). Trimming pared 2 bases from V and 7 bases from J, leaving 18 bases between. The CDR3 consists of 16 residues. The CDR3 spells CASSLLDSGVGNEQFF. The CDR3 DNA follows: TGTGCCAGCAGTTTACTGGACTCGGGAGTGGGGAATGAGCAGTTCTTC.

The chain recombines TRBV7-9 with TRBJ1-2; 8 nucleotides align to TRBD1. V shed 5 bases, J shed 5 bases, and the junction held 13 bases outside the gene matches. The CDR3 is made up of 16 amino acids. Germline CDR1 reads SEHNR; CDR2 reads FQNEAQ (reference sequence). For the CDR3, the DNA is TGTGCCAGCAGCCTATCGACAGGGGACGCGAGGTATGGCTACACCTTC. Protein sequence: CASSLSTGDARYGYTF.

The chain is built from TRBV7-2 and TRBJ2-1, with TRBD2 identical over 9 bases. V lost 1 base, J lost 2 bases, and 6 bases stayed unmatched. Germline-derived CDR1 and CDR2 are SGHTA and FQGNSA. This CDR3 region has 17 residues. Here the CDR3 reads CASSLGRRGGPYNEQFF. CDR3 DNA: TGTGCCAGCAGCTTAGGTCGGCGGGGGGGTCCCTACAATGAGCAGTTCTTC.

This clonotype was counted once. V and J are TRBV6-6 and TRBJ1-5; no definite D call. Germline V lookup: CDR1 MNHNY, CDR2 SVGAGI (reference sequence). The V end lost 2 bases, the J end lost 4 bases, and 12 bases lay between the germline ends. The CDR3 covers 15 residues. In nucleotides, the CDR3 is TGTGCCAGCAGTTACCGGGCGGGATCAAATCAGCCCCAGCATTTT. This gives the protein CASSYRAGSNQPQHF.

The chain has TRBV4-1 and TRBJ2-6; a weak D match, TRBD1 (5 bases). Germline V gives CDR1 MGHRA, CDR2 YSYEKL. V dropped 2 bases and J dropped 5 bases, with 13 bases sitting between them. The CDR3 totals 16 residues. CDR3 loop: CASSQIDRGWANVLTF. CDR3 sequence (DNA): TGCGCCAGCAGCCAAATTGATAGGGGCTGGGCCAACGTCCTGACTTTC.

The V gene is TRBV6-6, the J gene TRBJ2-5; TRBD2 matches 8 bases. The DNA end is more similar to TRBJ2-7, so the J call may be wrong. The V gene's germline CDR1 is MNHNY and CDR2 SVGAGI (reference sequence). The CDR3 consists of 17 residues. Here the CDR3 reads CASSYALLSGVVYEQYF. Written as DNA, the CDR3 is TGTGCCAGCAGTTACGCCCTGCTTAGCGGGGTTGTCTACGAGCAGTACTTC.

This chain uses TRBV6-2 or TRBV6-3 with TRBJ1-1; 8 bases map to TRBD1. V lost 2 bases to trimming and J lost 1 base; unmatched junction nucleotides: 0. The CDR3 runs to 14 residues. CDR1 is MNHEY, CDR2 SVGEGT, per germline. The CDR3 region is CASSYDRGNTEAFF. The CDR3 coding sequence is TGTGCCAGCAGTTACGACAGGGGGAACACTGAAGCTTTCTTT.

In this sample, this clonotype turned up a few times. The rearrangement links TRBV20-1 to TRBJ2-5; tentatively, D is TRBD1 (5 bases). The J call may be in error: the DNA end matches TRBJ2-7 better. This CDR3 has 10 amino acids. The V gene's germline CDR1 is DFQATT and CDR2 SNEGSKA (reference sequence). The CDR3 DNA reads TGCAGTGCGGAACAGGACGAGCAGTACTTC. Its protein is CSAEQDEQYF.

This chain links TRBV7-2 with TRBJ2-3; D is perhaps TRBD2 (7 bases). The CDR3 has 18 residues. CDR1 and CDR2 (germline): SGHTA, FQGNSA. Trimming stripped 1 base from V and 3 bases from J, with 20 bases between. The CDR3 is CASSLVGGLLRGTDTQYF. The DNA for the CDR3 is TGTGCCAGCAGCTTAGTCGGGGGGCTCCTTCGGGGGACAGATACGCAGTATTTT.

Here the CDR3 reads CASSRTSSSDTQYF. In DNA form, the CDR3 reads TGTGCCAGCAGCCGCACCTCCTCATCAGATACGCAGTATTTT. The V call is TRBV11-2, the J call TRBJ2-3, with D uncertain. CDR1 and CDR2 from the germline V gene are SGHAT and FQNNGV. The V gene lost 5 bases and the J gene lost 4 bases, with 13 bases spanning the gap. The CDR3 loop spans 14 amino acids.

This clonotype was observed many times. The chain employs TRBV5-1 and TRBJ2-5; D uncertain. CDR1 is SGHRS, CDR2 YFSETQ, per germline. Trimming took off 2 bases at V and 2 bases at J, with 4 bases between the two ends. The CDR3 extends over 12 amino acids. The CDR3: CASSFTQETQYF. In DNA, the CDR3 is TGCGCCAGCAGCTTTACTCAAGAGACCCAGTACTTC.

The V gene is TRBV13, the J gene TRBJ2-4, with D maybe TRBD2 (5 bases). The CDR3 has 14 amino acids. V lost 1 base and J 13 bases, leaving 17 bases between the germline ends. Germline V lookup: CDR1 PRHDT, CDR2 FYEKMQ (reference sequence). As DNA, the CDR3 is TGTGCCAGCAGCTTAGCTAGCCGGGCAAGGTCCCAGTACTTC. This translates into CASSLASRARSQYF.